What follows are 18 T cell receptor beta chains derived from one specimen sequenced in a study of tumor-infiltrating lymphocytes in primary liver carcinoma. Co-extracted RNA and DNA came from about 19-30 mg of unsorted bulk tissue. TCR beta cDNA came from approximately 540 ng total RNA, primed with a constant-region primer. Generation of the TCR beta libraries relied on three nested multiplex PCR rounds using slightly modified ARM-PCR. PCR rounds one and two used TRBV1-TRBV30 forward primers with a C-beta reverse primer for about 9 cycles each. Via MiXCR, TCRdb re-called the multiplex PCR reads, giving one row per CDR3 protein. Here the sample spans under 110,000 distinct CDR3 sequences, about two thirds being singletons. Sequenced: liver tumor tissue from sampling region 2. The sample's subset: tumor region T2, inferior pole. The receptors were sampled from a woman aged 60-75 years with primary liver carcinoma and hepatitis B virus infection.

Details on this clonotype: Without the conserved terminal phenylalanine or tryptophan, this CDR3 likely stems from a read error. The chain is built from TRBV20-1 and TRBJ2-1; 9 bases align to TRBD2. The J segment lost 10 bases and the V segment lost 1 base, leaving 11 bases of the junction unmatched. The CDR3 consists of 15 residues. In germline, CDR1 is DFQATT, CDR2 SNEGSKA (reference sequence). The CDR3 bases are TGCAGTGCTAGAGTACAAAATAGCGGGAGCGCGGAGCAGTTCCTC. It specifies CSARVQNSGSAEQFL.

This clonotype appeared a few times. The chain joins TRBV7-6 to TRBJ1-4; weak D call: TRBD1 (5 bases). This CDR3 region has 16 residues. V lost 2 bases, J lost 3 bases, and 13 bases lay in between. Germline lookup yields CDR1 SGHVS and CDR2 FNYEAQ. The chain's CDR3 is CASSLWGYTANEKLFF. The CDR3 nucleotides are TGTGCCAGCAGCTTATGGGGGTATACAGCTAATGAAAAACTGTTTTTT.

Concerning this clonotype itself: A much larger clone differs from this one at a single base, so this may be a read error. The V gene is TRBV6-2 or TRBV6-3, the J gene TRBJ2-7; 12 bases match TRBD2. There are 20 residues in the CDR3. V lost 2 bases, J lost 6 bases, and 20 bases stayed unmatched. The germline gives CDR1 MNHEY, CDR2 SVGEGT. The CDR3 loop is CASSYPGQGLTSGRMAEQYF. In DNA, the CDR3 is TGTGCCAGCAGTTACCCTGGACAGGGTTTGACTAGCGGGAGAATGGCCGAGCAGTACTTC.

CDR3 nucleotides: TGTGCCTGGAGTGTATCACCGGCTCTGAGCACAGATACGCAGTATTTT. Translated: CAWSVSPALSTDTQYF. This chain links TRBV30 with TRBJ2-3; the D is unclear. Germline assignment: CDR1 GTSNPN and CDR2 SVGIG (reference sequence). The CDR3 has 16 amino acids. The V and J ends lost 0 bases and 0 bases respectively, with 13 bases between them.

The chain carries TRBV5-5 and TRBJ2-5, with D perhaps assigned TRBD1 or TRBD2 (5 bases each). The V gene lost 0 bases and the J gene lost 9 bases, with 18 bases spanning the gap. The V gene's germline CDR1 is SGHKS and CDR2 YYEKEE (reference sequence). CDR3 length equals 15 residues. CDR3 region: CASSLGATGRGAQYF. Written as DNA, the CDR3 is TGTGCCAGCAGCTTGGGGGCTACGGGGCGAGGGGCCCAGTACTTC.

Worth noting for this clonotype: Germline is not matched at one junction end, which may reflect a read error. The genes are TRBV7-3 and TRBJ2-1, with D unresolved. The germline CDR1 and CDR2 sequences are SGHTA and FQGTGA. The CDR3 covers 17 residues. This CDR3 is CASSLKSGLASSNDQSF. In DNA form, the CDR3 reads TGTGCCAGCAGCTTAAAGTCTGGTCTGGCTTCGAGCAATGATCAGTCCTTC. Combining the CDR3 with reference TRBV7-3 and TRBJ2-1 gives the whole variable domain GAGVSQTPSNKVTEKGKYVELRCDPISGHTALYWYRQSLGQGPEFLIYFQGTGAADDSGLPNDRFFAVRPEGSVSTLKIQRTERGDSAVYLCASSLKSGLASSNDQSFGPGTRLTVL.

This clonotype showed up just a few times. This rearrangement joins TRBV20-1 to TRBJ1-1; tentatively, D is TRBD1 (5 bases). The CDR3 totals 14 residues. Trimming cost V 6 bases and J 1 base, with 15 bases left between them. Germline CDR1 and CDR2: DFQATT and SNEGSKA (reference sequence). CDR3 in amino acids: CSALEGRANTEAFF. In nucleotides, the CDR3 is TGCAGTGCCCTCGAGGGACGAGCGAACACTGAAGCTTTCTTT.

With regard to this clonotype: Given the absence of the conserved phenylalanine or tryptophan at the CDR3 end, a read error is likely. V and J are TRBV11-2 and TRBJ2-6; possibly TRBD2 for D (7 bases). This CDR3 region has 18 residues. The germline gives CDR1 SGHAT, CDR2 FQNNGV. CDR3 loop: CTSSLFPGSLGGANVLTL. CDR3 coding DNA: TGTACCAGCAGCTTATTCCCAGGGTCCCTGGGGGGGGCCAACGTTCTGACTCTC.

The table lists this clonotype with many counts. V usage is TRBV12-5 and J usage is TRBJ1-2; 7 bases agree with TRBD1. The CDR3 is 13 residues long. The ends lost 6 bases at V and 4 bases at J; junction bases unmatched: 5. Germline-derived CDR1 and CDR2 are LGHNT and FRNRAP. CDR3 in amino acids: CASGRDSFYGYTF. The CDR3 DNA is TGTGCTAGTGGACGGGACAGCTTCTATGGCTACACCTTC.

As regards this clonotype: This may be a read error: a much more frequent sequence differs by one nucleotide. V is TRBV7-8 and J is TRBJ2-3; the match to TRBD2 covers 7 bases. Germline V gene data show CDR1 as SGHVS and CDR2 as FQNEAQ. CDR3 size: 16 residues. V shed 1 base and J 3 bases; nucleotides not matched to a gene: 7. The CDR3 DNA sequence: TGTGCCAGCAGCTTAGTGCTAGCGGCCGGTACAGATACGCAGTATTTT. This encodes CASSLVLAAGTDTQYF.

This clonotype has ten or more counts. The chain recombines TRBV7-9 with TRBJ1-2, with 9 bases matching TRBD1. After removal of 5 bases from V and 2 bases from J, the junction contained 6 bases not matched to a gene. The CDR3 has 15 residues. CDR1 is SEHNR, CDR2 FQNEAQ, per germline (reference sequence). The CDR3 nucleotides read TGTGCCAGCAGCCCCACAGGGGGCAAGAACTATGGCTACACCTTC. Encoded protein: CASSPTGGKNYGYTF.

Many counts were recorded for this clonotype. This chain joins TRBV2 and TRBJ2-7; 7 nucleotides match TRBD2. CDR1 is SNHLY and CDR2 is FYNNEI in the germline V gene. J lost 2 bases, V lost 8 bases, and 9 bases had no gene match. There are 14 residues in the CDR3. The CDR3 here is CASLAGDRTYEQYF. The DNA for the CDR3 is TGTGCCAGCTTGGCGGGAGATCGTACCTACGAGCAGTACTTC.

The CDR3 loop is CASASDSSSYNEQFF. The DNA of the CDR3 is TGTGCCAGCGCCTCGGACAGTAGCTCCTACAATGAGCAGTTCTTC. This chain uses TRBV2 with TRBJ2-1, with D possibly matching TRBD1 (6 bases). CDR3 length: 15 amino acids. Germline CDR1 is SNHLY and CDR2 is FYNNEI. Trimming stripped 8 bases from V and 0 bases from J, with 14 bases between.

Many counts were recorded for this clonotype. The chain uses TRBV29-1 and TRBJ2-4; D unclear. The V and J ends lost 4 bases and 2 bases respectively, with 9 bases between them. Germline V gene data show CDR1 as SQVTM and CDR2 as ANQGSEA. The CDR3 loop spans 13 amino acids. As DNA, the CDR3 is TGCAGCGTTGTGGGTGGGACCAAAAACATTCAGTACTTC. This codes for CSVVGGTKNIQYF.

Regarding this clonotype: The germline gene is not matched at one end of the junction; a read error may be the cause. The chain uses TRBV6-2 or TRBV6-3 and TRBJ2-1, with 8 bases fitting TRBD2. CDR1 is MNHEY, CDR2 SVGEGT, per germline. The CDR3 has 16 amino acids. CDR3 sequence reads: CATSYRASGSYNEQFF. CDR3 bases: TGTGCCACCAGTTACCGGGCTAGCGGGTCCTACAATGAGCAGTTCTTC.

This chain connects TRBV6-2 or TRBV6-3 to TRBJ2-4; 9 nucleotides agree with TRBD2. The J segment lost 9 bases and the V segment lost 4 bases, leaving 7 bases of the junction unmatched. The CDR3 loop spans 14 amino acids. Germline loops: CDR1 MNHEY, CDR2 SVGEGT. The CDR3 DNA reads TGTGCCAGCAGTTTCATAGCGGGAGTCGTCATTCAGTACTTC. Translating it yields CASSFIAGVVIQYF.

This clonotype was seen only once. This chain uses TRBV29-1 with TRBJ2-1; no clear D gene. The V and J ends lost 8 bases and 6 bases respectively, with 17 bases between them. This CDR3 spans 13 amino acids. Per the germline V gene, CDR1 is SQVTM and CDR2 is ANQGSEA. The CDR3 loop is CSLQAGRSNEQFF. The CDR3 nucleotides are TGCAGCTTGCAGGCTGGACGCAGCAATGAGCAGTTCTTC.

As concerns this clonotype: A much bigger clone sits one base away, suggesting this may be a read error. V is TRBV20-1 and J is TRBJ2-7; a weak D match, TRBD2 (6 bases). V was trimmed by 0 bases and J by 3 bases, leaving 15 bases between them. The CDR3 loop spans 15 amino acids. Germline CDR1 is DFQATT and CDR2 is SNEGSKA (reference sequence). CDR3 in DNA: TGCAGTGCTAGAGATCATCGGGGAGGAAGCTACGAGCAGTACTTC. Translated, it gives CSARDHRGGSYEQYF.